The rows below give T cell receptor beta chains drawn from one sample of a study of cytomegalovirus exposure and HLA in healthy donors. Some clones are missing from TCRdb's copy, which holds only in-frame ones; the method was immunoSEQ multiplex PCR. The sample has 150,000 to 200,000 clones, over 60% seen once; the top ten hold 2.3%. The sequencing sample was made of PBMCs. The receptors derive from a woman between 45 and 65 years old in good health and CMV-seronegative. The CDR3 runs from the conserved cysteine through the conserved F or W. D genes are given only for firm matches. Size is stated for part of the rows, as once, few or many counts, or as a class when the clone is expanded.

v_gene,d_gene,j_gene,abundance,len,CDR3nt,CDR3aa
TRBV15,NA,TRBJ2-2,once,13,TGTGCCACCAGCAGTCTAGCGACCGGGGAGCTGTTTTTT,CATSSLATGELFF
TRBV7-3,TRBD1,TRBJ2-7,NA,16,TGTGCCAGCAGCCCATACCCGACAGGGTTTCCCTACGAGCAGTACTTC,CASSPYPTGFPYEQYF
TRBV19,NA,TRBJ1-3,NA,17,TGTGCCAGTAGTATACGGGACGGACAGTTAGTTGGAAACACCATATATTTT,CASSIRDGQLVGNTIYF
TRBV11-2,TRBD1,TRBJ1-2,NA,18,TGTGCCAGCAGCTTAGATAGGTCAGGGGGCCTTTCGGCCTATGGCTACACCTTC,CASSLDRSGGLSAYGYTF
TRBV4-2,NA,TRBJ1-1,NA,13,TGTGCCAGCAGCCAAGCCCGGGACACTGAAGCTTTCTTT,CASSQARDTEAFF
TRBV6-5,TRBD1,TRBJ2-1,NA,14,TGTGCCAGCACAGGGGGAGAGGGGATCAATGAGCAGTTCTTC,CASTGGEGINEQFF
TRBV18,TRBD1,TRBJ2-2,once,15,TGTGCCAGCTCACCAGGACAGGGAAACACCGGGGAGCTGTTTTTT,CASSPGQGNTGELFF
TRBV7-6,TRBD2,TRBJ2-5,NA,15,TGTGCCAGCAGCGCCGGACTAGCGGGGTCAGAGACCCAGTACTTC,CASSAGLAGSETQYF
TRBV7-2,NA,TRBJ2-1,NA,13,TGTGCCAGCAGCTTATCAGTCTACAATGAGCAGTTCTTC,CASSLSVYNEQFF
TRBV5-8,NA,TRBJ2-5,NA,10,TGTGCCAGCCGTTCCGAGACCCAGTACTTC,CASRSETQYF
TRBV12-1,NA,TRBJ2-7,NA,15,TGTGCCAGCGGCTCCCTGGCGGGGGGGTATTACGAGCAGTACTTC,CASGSLAGGYYEQYF
TRBV7-9,NA,TRBJ2-3,NA,15,TGTGCCAGCAGCCCCCGGGACTCAGGTTTCGATACGCAGTATTTT,CASSPRDSGFDTQYF
TRBV30,NA,TRBJ2-7,NA,11,TGTGCCTGGAGTTTTAATTCCGAGCAGTACTTC,CAWSFNSEQYF
TRBV2,TRBD2,TRBJ2-7,NA,14,TGTGCCAGCAGTGACCTAGCGGACTCCTACGAGCAGTACTTC,CASSDLADSYEQYF
TRBV25-1,NA,TRBJ2-5,NA,15,TGTGCCAGCAGCGCGGGAATCCATGGTGGGGAGACCCAGTACTTC,CASSAGIHGGETQYF
TRBV25-1,NA,TRBJ2-3,NA,15,TGTGCCAGCAGTGAAATGGCTAGTGGCACAGATACGCAGTATTTT,CASSEMASGTDTQYF
TRBV9,NA,TRBJ1-1,NA,12,TGTGCCAGCAGCGCGGGGGGAACTGAAGCTTTCTTT,CASSAGGTEAFF
TRBV5-6,TRBD1,TRBJ2-6,NA,18,TGTGCCAGCAGCTCAACGGGACAGGGGGTGGTCGGGGCCAACGTCCTGACTTTC,CASSSTGQGVVGANVLTF
TRBV6-1,TRBD2,TRBJ2-1,NA,14,TGTGCCAGCGGGATGCGGGAGGGCCCCAATGAGCAGTTCTTC,CASGMREGPNEQFF
TRBV7-9,NA,TRBJ2-7,NA,13,TGTTCCAGCAGCTACAGGGAGACCTACGAGCAGTACTTC,CSSSYRETYEQYF
TRBV7-9,NA,TRBJ1-3,NA,16,TGTGCCAGCAGCCCCGCCCAACCGGGGTCTGGAAACACCATATATTTT,CASSPAQPGSGNTIYF
TRBV9,NA,TRBJ1-5,NA,15,TGTGCCAGCAGCGTAGGAGGAGGGGAGAATCAGCCCCAGCATTTT,CASSVGGGENQPQHF
TRBV5-6,TRBD1,TRBJ2-1,NA,13,TGTGCCAGCAGCACTTCAGGGGGCAATGAGCAGTTCTTC,CASSTSGGNEQFF
TRBV19,NA,TRBJ1-5,NA,13,TGTGCCAGTAGTACACAGAGCAATCAGCCCCAGCATTTT,CASSTQSNQPQHF
TRBV5-6,TRBD1,TRBJ1-6,NA,15,TGTGCCAGCAGCACCCACAGGGGTGCGCGCTCACCCCTCCACTTT,CASSTHRGARSPLHF
TRBV6-1,TRBD1,TRBJ1-6,NA,16,TGTGCCAGCAGTGAAGCGCCTGGGACAGGGCTTTCACCCCTCCACTTT,CASSEAPGTGLSPLHF
TRBV30,NA,TRBJ1-6,NA,13,TGTGCCTCTTCACAGGGAACGAATTCACCCCTCCACTTT,CASSQGTNSPLHF
TRBV29-1,TRBD1,TRBJ1-1,NA,13,TGCAGCGTGGCCGCTCGACAGGGAAGAGAAGCTTTCTTT,CSVAARQGREAFF
TRBV23-1,NA,TRBJ2-2,NA,12,TGCGCCAGCAGCGTAAATCCCGGGGAGCTGTTTTTT,CASSVNPGELFF
TRBV6-1,NA,TRBJ1-4,few,13,TGTGCCAGCAGTGAATCGGGGTTTGAAAAACTGTTTTTT,CASSESGFEKLFF
TRBV7-9,TRBD1,TRBJ2-1,few,15,TGTGCCAGCAGCTCTTCGACAGGGGGGTACAATGAGCAGTTCTTC,CASSSSTGGYNEQFF
TRBV28,NA,TRBJ1-3,NA,15,TGTGCCAGCAGTTCACATCAGGGTTCTGGAAACACCATATATTTT,CASSSHQGSGNTIYF
TRBV5-1,NA,TRBJ1-6,NA,16,TGCGCCAGCAGCTTGGCAATGGGGGGGCTTAATTCACCCCTCCACTTT,CASSLAMGGLNSPLHF
TRBV28,TRBD1,TRBJ1-4,few,15,TGTGCCAGCAGTCAGTCGACAGGGGAGTGGGAAAAACTGTTTTTT,CASSQSTGEWEKLFF
TRBV7-9,NA,TRBJ1-4,NA,14,TGTTCCAGCAGCTTAGGTACTACGGATGAAAAACTGTTTTTT,CSSSLGTTDEKLFF
TRBV4-3,TRBD2,TRBJ2-3,NA,15,TGCGCCAGCAGCCGGGCGGGAGCCGCCACAGATACGCAGTATTTT,CASSRAGAATDTQYF
TRBV7-2,TRBD1,TRBJ2-1,NA,14,TGTGCCAGCAGACTCGGACAGGCTCACAATGAGCAGTTCTTC,CASRLGQAHNEQFF
TRBV9,NA,TRBJ2-5,NA,13,TGTGCCAGCAGCGTAGCTTCCCAAGAGACCCAGTACTTC,CASSVASQETQYF
TRBV11-2,NA,TRBJ1-2,NA,17,TGTGCCAGCAGGGTCGGGCGGGGGACCCGTCGAGGCTATGGCTACACCTTC,CASRVGRGTRRGYGYTF
TRBV28,NA,TRBJ2-2,NA,13,TGTGCCAGCAGTTTATCGGGTACCGGGGAGCTGTTTTTT,CASSLSGTGELFF